These 25 T cell receptor beta chains were sequenced from one sample in a study of T cell responses to AZD1222 COVID-19 vaccine. TCRdb's copy holds only in-frame clones and misses some; the assay was immunoSEQ multiplex PCR. The profile shows around 56,000 clones, roughly 90% of them singletons. This specimen was peripheral blood, taken 28 days after the second AZD1222 dose. The receptors were gathered from an adult who received the AZD1222 COVID-19 vaccine.

The chain combines TRBV29-1 with TRBJ2-1, with TRBD2 matching over 8 bases. V was clipped by 2 bases and J by 9 bases; unmatched bases: 6. Looked up from germline, CDR1 is SQVTM and CDR2 is ANQGSEA. CDR3 size: 13 residues. DNA for the CDR3: TGCAGCGTTGAACAACGGGAGGGGAGTGAGCAGTTCTTC. Translation: CSVEQREGSEQFF.

The chain links TRBV2 to TRBJ1-2, with 9 bases matching TRBD1. The CDR3 contains 15 residues. Germline V gene sequence: CDR1 SNHLY, CDR2 FYNNEI. After removal of 3 bases from V and 7 bases from J, the junction contained 9 bases not matched to a gene. The CDR3: CASSDPPTGGSGYTF. Written as DNA, the CDR3 is TGTGCCAGCAGTGATCCCCCCACAGGGGGCTCTGGCTACACCTTC.

The chain carries TRBV19 and TRBJ1-4; D possibly corresponds to TRBD1 (6 bases). The V gene lost 0 bases and the J gene lost 4 bases, with 12 bases spanning the gap. The CDR3 has 16 amino acids. CDR1 is LNHDA and CDR2 is SQIVND in the germline V gene (reference sequence). The CDR3 here is CASSIEGGFRNEKLFF. The DNA of the CDR3 is TGTGCCAGTAGTATAGAGGGGGGCTTTCGTAATGAAAAACTGTTTTTT.

As to this clone: Other DNA sequences in the sample encode the same CDR3. This chain connects TRBV6-5 to TRBJ2-1; 7 nucleotides agree with TRBD2. Germline V gene lookup returns CDR1 MNHEY and CDR2 SVGAGI. CDR3 size: 16 residues. The V segment lost 0 bases and the J segment 5 bases; nucleotides outside the gene matches: 7. The CDR3 region is CASSYSGGRGNNEQFF. The DNA for the CDR3 is TGTGCCAGCAGTTACTCGGGCGGGAGAGGAAACAATGAGCAGTTCTTC.

V is TRBV6-5 and J is TRBJ2-2; TRBD1 matches at 7 bases. The V gene's germline CDR1 is MNHEY and CDR2 SVGAGI. Trimming at V came to 8 bases and at J to 5 bases, leaving 11 bases not matched to a gene. The CDR3 covers 15 residues. CDR3 DNA: TGTGCCAGCGTACAGGGGCCCGGGTGGACCGGGGAGCTGTTTTTT. Translated: CASVQGPGWTGELFF.

This rearrangement joins TRBV28 to TRBJ2-3; no clear D. This CDR3 has 14 residues. The germline V and J ends were trimmed by 9 bases and 4 bases, with 17 bases remaining between them. The germline V gene encodes CDR1 MDHEN and CDR2 SYDVKM. DNA for the CDR3: TGTGCCAGTTTCTTGGGTAGCCCAGCAGATACGCAGTATTTT. Its translation: CASFLGSPADTQYF.

The gene calls are TRBV7-2 and TRBJ2-1; TRBD2 is a possible D gene (5 bases). Trimming took off 1 base at V and 3 bases at J, with 7 bases between the two ends. This CDR3 spans 14 amino acids. CDR1 and CDR2 (germline): SGHTA, FQGNSA. The CDR3 DNA follows: TGTGCCAGCAGCTTAGGTGGAGGCTACAATGAGCAGTTCTTC. It encodes CASSLGGGYNEQFF.

The CDR3 region is CASSEGARDTEAFF. The DNA of the CDR3 is TGTGCCAGCAGTGAGGGGGCTAGGGACACTGAAGCTTTCTTT. V gene TRBV6-1 combines with J gene TRBJ1-1; D is possibly TRBD1 (6 bases). Trimming cost V 3 bases and J 3 bases, with 11 bases left between them. The CDR3 is 14 amino acids. CDR1 and CDR2 (germline): MNHNS, SASEGT.

The chain carries TRBV6-2 or TRBV6-3 and TRBJ1-2; D not certain. The CDR3 spans 13 residues. V was pared by 4 bases and J by 3 bases, with 9 bases between. Germline values: CDR1 MNHEY, CDR2 SVGEGT. The CDR3 loop is CASSSRKDYGYTF. The CDR3 DNA reads TGTGCCAGCAGTTCAAGGAAGGACTATGGCTACACCTTC.

This clone was observed a handful of times. The CDR3, as DNA: TGTGCCAGCAGGTACAGCGGACAGGGAAGTGGTTCACCCCTCCACTTT. Encoded protein: CASRYSGQGSGSPLHF. This chain joins TRBV6-5 and TRBJ1-6; the match to TRBD1 covers 8 bases. V shed 6 bases and J 9 bases; nucleotides not matched to a gene: 13. Germline V gene lookup returns CDR1 MNHEY and CDR2 SVGAGI. The CDR3 covers 16 residues.

V usage is TRBV18 and J usage is TRBJ1-5; tentative D call: TRBD1 (5 bases). V gave up 3 bases and J gave up 4 bases, with 16 bases separating them. Per the germline V gene, CDR1 is KGHSH and CDR2 is LQKENI. The CDR3 runs 16 residues. CDR3 sequence reads: CASSPTGGKMNQPQHF. The CDR3 bases are TGTGCCAGCTCACCGACGGGGGGGAAGATGAATCAGCCCCAGCATTTT.

This clone has only a few counts. V and J are TRBV19 and TRBJ1-5, with a tentative D call TRBD1 (5 bases). Looked up from germline, CDR1 is LNHDA and CDR2 is SQIVND (reference sequence). The CDR3 totals 16 residues. The V end lost 11 bases, the J end lost 6 bases, and 26 bases lay between the germline ends. CDR3 DNA sequence: TGTGCCCGAAGGAAAGGCCCGGCGGGGCCCGGTCAGCCCCAGCATTTT. Its translation: CARRKGPAGPGQPQHF.

J is TRBJ1-2 and V is TRBV7-2, with 9 bases identical to TRBD1. There are 14 residues in the CDR3. The ends lost 8 bases at V and 4 bases at J; junction bases unmatched: 8. Germline V gives CDR1 SGHTA, CDR2 FQGNSA. CDR3 loop: CASARQGGSYGYTF. As DNA, the CDR3 is TGTGCCAGCGCCCGACAGGGGGGATCCTATGGCTACACCTTC.

The rearrangement uses TRBV20-1 and TRBJ1-2; D is perhaps TRBD1 (5 bases). From germline, CDR1 is DFQATT and CDR2 SNEGSKA (reference sequence). There are 15 residues in the CDR3. Trimming left V 3 bases short and J 8 bases short, with 22 bases between. The CDR3 coding sequence is TGCAGTGCTAGTCTGCAGGCAGGGTCCTTCCGAGGCTACACCTTC. Translation: CSASLQAGSFRGYTF.

This clone is a singleton in its sample. V and J are TRBV5-4 and TRBJ2-7; 11 bases are a match to TRBD1. The germline CDR1 and CDR2 sequences are SGHNT and YYREEE (reference sequence). J was trimmed by 6 bases and V by 4 bases; bases with no gene match: 6. The CDR3 is 14 amino acids. The CDR3 spells CASSGQGARGEQYF. As DNA, the CDR3 is TGTGCCAGCAGCGGACAGGGGGCGCGCGGCGAGCAGTACTTC.

This clone was detected once. The CDR3 sequence: CASSLGVTEAFF. CDR3 DNA sequence: TGCGCCAGCAGCTTGGGAGTCACTGAAGCTTTCTTT. This chain joins TRBV5-1 and TRBJ1-1; D is undetermined. CDR3 length: 12 residues. V lost 0 bases to trimming and J lost 4 bases, with 4 bases between them. Looked up from germline, CDR1 is SGHRS and CDR2 is YFSETQ.

The rearrangement links TRBV24-1 to TRBJ2-7; 7 bases are a match to TRBD2. CDR3 length equals 16 residues. Per germline, CDR1 KGHDR and CDR2 SFDVKD. J gave up 0 bases and V 1 base, and 5 bases lay outside the gene matches. For the CDR3, the DNA is TGTGCCACCAGTGATTTCATATTAGCGGGCTCCTACGAGCAGTACTTC. Residues: CATSDFILAGSYEQYF.

The chain couples TRBV7-3 to TRBJ1-2; D gene uncertain. The V end lost 5 bases, the J end lost 2 bases, and 12 bases lay between the germline ends. This CDR3 region has 14 residues. Germline V gene lookup returns CDR1 SGHTA and CDR2 FQGTGA. CDR3 sequence: CASSPSSENYGYTF. CDR3 nucleotides: TGTGCCAGCAGCCCAAGCTCAGAGAACTATGGCTACACCTTC.

The chain recombines TRBV11-3 with TRBJ1-3; possible D gene TRBD1, 6 bases. The CDR3 consists of 17 residues. Germline CDR1 and CDR2: SGHNT and YENEEA. V shed 7 bases and J shed 1 base, with 20 bases lying between them. The CDR3 DNA reads as TGTGCCAGCACCAACTCGGGACAAGACTTTTCTGGAAACACCATATATTTT. It is translated as CASTNSGQDFSGNTIYF.

This clone came up a few times. This sequence joins TRBV2 and TRBJ1-5; a possible D gene is TRBD1 (5 bases). V shed 2 bases and J shed 2 bases, with 7 bases lying between them. Germline loops: CDR1 SNHLY, CDR2 FYNNEI. The CDR3 contains 14 residues. The CDR3 bases are TGTGCCAGCAGTGAATCGGGGCGCAATCAGCCCCAGCATTTT. It specifies CASSESGRNQPQHF.

The chain recombines TRBV19 with TRBJ1-3; the match to TRBD1 covers 7 bases. Germline V gives CDR1 LNHDA, CDR2 SQIVND (reference sequence). V shed 6 bases, J shed 2 bases, and the junction held 7 bases outside the gene matches. The CDR3 extends over 15 amino acids. CDR3 nucleotides: TGTGCCAGTAGCCCCACAGGGGACGCTGGAAACACCATATATTTT. Translated, it gives CASSPTGDAGNTIYF.

The chain is built from TRBV27 and TRBJ1-5; no clear D gene. Germline V gene sequence: CDR1 MNHEY, CDR2 SMNVEV (reference sequence). The V end lost 0 bases, the J end lost 2 bases, and 2 bases lay between the germline ends. This CDR3 region has 13 residues. The CDR3 is CASSLSGNQPQHF. Written as DNA, the CDR3 is TGTGCCAGCAGTTTATCGGGCAATCAGCCCCAGCATTTT.

The chain carries TRBV27 and TRBJ1-1, with D possibly TRBD1 on 6 matching bases. In germline, CDR1 is MNHEY, CDR2 SMNVEV (reference sequence). The CDR3 has 14 amino acids. The V end was cut by 5 bases, the J end by 4 bases, with 14 bases between. Here the CDR3 reads CASSIYREGTEAFF. The CDR3 nucleotides read TGTGCCAGCAGTATATACAGGGAGGGCACTGAAGCTTTCTTT.

Details on this clone: The sample carries other DNA sequences with the same CDR3. The J gene is TRBJ1-1, the V gene TRBV7-2; unclear D gene. The CDR3 covers 13 residues. V lost 2 bases and J lost 2, with 6 bases in between. Germline-derived CDR1 and CDR2 are SGHTA and FQGNSA. CDR3 coding DNA: TGTGCCAGCAGCTTAACAGAAAACACTGAAGCTTTCTTT. Amino acid sequence: CASSLTENTEAFF.

The chain is built from TRBV11-3 and TRBJ2-4, with 9 nucleotides matching TRBD1. Trimming removed 0 bases from V and 2 bases from J; junction bases left unmatched: 14. CDR1 SGHNT and CDR2 YENEEA come from the germline V gene. This CDR3 contains 20 residues. The DNA of the CDR3 is TGTGCCAGCAGCTTAGAGATGGGGGACAGGGTCTCTTTGACCAAAAACATTCAGTACTTC. This codes for CASSLEMGDRVSLTKNIQYF. The full variable domain, in which reference TRBV11-3 and TRBJ2-4 provide the parts outside the CDR3, is EAGVVQSPRYKIIEKKQPVAFWCNPISGHNTLYWYLQNLGQGPELLIRYENEEAVDDSQLPKDRFSAERLKGVDSTLKIQPAELGDSAVYLCASSLEMGDRVSLTKNIQYFGAGTRLSVL.